This T cell receptor beta chain was obtained from a study of CD8+CD57+ T cells in acquired aplastic anemia (dated by TCRdb to the late 2010s). For the wider study: A mean of approximately 3 ug of DNA, ranging from roughly 0.2 to 27.4 ug, was extracted from sorted CD4+ and CD8+ cells. An average of around 10 million reads for CD4+ cells and 11 million or so reads for CD8+ cells was obtained from healthy donor samples. What the research found in general, with its limitations: Between patients and healthy controls, no significant difference in CD8+ Simpson's diversity was found (P=0.060). Roughly 29 CD8+ CDR3 sequences were found to be shared between patients and controls, but these sequences appeared to be highly expressed in patients and within the immunodominant clones of the patients.

Concerning this clonotype: The antigen this receptor binds is unknown. The conserved closing phenylalanine or tryptophan is absent in this CDR3, likely reflecting a read error.

Per the germline V gene, SNHLY is the CDR1 and FYNNEI is the CDR2. From V the trimming removes 5 bases and from J it removes 4 bases, while the gene matches leave 5 bases of the junction unaccounted for. Including both end residues, the CDR3 is 14 amino acids long. The retained sequence is limited to the CDR3, 42 bases, with the frame set at the first base. In the study, sorted CD4+ and CD8+ blood T cells from patients with severe aplastic anemia and from healthy subjects underwent deep sequencing of TCR repertoires. Ficoll-Paque density gradient centrifugation was used to isolate peripheral blood mononuclear cells. Before DNA was extracted, CD4+ and CD8+ T cells were sorted using either FACS or magnetic beads. TCR beta VDJ combination and CDR3 sequence profiling used genomic DNA as the template. An Illumina HiSeq 2000 was the platform used for TCR repertoire sequencing. In the paper's pipeline: Repertoires were assessed using TRBV/TRBJ rearrangement plots, CDR3 size and DJ length profiles, and Simpson's diversity index. The immunodominant clone was defined as the most abundant DNA sequence in deep sequencing data. CDR3 amino acid sequences were checked for sharing across subjects and were also compared against the VDJdb database and published repertoires. In-frame beta chains were kept once TCRdb had trimmed the public reads at Q25 with fastp and called clones with MiXCR. Rows merge per CDR3 protein into single entries with the most common DNA and genes. None of the V and J calls come from the authors' own analysis; TCRdb made them. Here the sample has about 130,000 distinct CDR3 sequences; about 48% occur a single time. The top ten constitute 2.5% to 3% of the sample.

The sample comprised sorted CD4+, CD8+, or CD8+CD57+ T cells (not recorded which) from PBMCs. This receptor chain uses TRBV2 and TRBJ2-5; 9 bases in the junction line up with TRBD1. The source of this sequence is a human donor in good health, serving as a control. The CDR3 is CASSPGTGRETQYL. The DNA reads TGTGCCAGCAGTCCCGGGACAGGGAGAGAGACCCAGTACCTC.